The clone carrying this T cell receptor (beta chain) was seen ten or more times. Its antigen is unknown. TCRdb re-analysed the 5' RACE reads in MiXCR, keeping a single row per CDR3 protein. Seen here are approximately 530,000 distinct CDR3 sequences, more than 20% observed once, and the top ten hold about 0.48%. This entry belongs to a study of identical twins. CDR3 length equals 15 residues. Trimming took 2 bases from V and 8 from J, leaving 17 bases between them. Study-level points and caveats: Alpha sequences out of frame and shared by twins had excess low generation probability. Out-of-frame beta chain sequences displayed weaker excess sharing between twins.

The same data also went into a second study, on yellow fever vaccine responses in identical twins.

V gene TRBV12-3 or TRBV12-4 combines with J gene TRBJ2-3; D is uncertain. Material for sequencing was CD4+ T cells sorted from blood. The clonotype comes from a woman younger than 35 in good health. CDR3 DNA sequence: TGTGCCAGCAGTTTAAATAGAGGATCTGTCATTACGCAGTATTTT. Amino acid sequence: CASSLNRGSVITQYF.